The text below deals with one TCR beta chain. Its antigen is undetermined. PCR involved 60 Vbeta and 13 Jbeta primers. Some clones are missing from TCRdb's copy, which holds only in-frame ones; the method was immunoSEQ multiplex PCR. This sample has approximately 150,000 clones; around 80% occur once, and the top ten carry 4.3%. These data come from a study of cytomegalovirus exposure and HLA in healthy donors. About the research overall: From HLA-typed donors, an early data release held about 92 million unique TCRs. Whole-study results and caveats: Cytomegalovirus status was reportedly diagnosed by the classifier with high specificity and sensitivity.

The CDR3 has 19 residues. This rearrangement joins TRBV21-1 to TRBJ1-5; the table's D call of TRBD1 was not tested on the DNA. TRBV21-1 is labeled a pseudogene. This TCR derives from a middle-aged woman in good health and CMV-seropositive. Sequenced material: PBMCs. CDR3 sequence: CASSKCRGRADGIDQPQHF. In DNA form, the CDR3 reads TGTGCCAGCAGCAAATGCAGGGGGCGCGCTGATGGTATAGATCAGCCCCAGCATTTT.